This T cell receptor (beta chain) emerged from a study of blood T cell repertoires in COVID-19. Study-level information: Samples representing acute and convalescent COVID-19 were sourced from the United States, Italy and Spain. In each case, the material was cDNA or gDNA derived from T cells, B-cell-depleted T cells, or PBMCs.

Original handling: By means of reference gene primer amplification, nucleated cell counts were estimated. Clones were read by immunoSEQ multiplex PCR, and TCRdb kept only the in-frame ones, dropping some. V and J calls and clone size are given by that table; D and trimming were obtained from the DNA. The sample holds about 150,000 clones; approximately 88% are singletons and the top ten take over 2%. CDR3 size: 13 residues. CDR1 and CDR2 (germline): MDHEN, SYDVKM. The J segment lost 2 bases and the V segment lost 8 bases, leaving 3 bases of the junction unmatched. The source of this sequence is a man aged 65-85 years with acute or convalescent COVID-19. The chain links TRBV28 to TRBJ2-1; 7 bases match TRBD1. The sequencing input was peripheral blood. CDR3 in amino acids: CASRTGTYNEQFF. The CDR3 DNA reads as TGTGCCAGCCGGACAGGAACCTACAATGAGCAGTTCTTC.